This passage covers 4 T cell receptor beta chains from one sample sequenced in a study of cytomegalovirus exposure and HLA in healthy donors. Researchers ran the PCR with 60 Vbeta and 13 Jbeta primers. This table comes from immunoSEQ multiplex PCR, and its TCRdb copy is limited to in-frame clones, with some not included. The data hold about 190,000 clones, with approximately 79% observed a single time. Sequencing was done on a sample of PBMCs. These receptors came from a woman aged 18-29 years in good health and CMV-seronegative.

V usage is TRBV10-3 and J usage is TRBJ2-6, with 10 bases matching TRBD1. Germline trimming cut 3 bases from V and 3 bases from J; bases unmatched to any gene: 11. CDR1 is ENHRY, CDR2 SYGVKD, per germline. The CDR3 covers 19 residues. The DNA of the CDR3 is TGTGCCATCAGTGACCCGCGAGGGACAGGGGTGGGTGGGGCCAACGTCCTGACTTTC. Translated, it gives CAISDPRGTGVGGANVLTF.

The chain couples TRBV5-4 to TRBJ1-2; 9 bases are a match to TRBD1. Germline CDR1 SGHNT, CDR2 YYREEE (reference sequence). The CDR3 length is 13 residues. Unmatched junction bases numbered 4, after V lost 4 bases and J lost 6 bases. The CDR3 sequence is CASSIGQGNGYTF. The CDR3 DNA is TGTGCCAGCAGCATCGGACAGGGGAATGGCTACACCTTC.

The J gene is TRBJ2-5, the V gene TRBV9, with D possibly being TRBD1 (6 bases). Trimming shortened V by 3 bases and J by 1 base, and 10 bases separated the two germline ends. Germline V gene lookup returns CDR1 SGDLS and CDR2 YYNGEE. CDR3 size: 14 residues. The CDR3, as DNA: TGTGCCAGCAGCGCGGGACACTTCCAAGAGACCCAGTACTTC. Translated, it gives CASSAGHFQETQYF.

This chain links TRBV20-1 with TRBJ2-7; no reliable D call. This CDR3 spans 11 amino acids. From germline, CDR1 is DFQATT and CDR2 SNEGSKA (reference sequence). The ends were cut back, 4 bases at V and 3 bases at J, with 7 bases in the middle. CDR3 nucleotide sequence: TGCAGTGCTATAAAACTCTACGAGCAGTACTTC. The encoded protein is CSAIKLYEQYF.